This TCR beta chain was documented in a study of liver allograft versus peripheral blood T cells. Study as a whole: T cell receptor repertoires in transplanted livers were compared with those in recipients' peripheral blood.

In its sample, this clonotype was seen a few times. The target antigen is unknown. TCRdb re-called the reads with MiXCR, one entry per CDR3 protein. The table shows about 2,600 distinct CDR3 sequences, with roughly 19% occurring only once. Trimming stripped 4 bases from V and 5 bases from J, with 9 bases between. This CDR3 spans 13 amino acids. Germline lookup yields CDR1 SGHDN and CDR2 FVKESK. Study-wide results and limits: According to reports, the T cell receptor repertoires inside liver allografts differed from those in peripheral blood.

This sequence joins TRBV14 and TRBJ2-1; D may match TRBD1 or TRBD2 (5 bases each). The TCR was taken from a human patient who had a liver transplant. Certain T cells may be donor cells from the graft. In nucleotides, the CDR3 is TGTGCCAGCAGCCCAGGGAGCCACAATGAGCAGTTCTTC. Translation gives CASSPGSHNEQFF.